The entry below describes one T cell receptor (beta chain). Its antigen is undetermined. This sample was included in a study of OX40 agonist ivuxolimab in advanced cancers. Study-wide context: Dose-escalation patients suffered from hepatocellular carcinoma, melanoma, renal cell or head and neck cancer. Broader study findings: In CD8+ T cells, expanded clones were on average more numerous than in CD4+.

From germline, CDR1 is MGHRA and CDR2 YSYEKL. This CDR3 has 18 amino acids. The V and J ends lost 1 base and 6 bases, in that order; junction bases with no gene match: 11. Sequenced by immunoSEQ multiplex PCR; TCRdb stores in-frame clones only, minus some. The sample lists about 34,000 clones, over 90% occurring once. This sequence was found in an adult with an advanced solid tumor such as melanoma, head and neck, liver or kidney cancer. J is TRBJ2-3 and V is TRBV4-1, with 12 bases aligning to TRBD2. Source: CD4+ or CD8+ T cells sorted from blood, taken in a trial of the OX40 agonist ivuxolimab. The CDR3 loop is CASSQVWASGRAWDTQYF. In DNA form, the CDR3 reads TGCGCCAGCAGCCAAGTGTGGGCTAGCGGGAGGGCCTGGGATACGCAGTATTTT.